The clone carrying this TCR beta chain was counted ten times or more. The antigen is undetermined. The data stem from a study of T cell repertoires in cytomegalovirus infection. About the research overall: Shared public TCR beta signatures pointed to both CMV infection and a matching HLA type. Study-level findings and limits: Based on cumulative public TCR beta family frequency, carriers of CMV plus the relevant HLA were identified.

Germline V lookup: CDR1 DFQATT, CDR2 SNEGSKA (reference sequence). V was clipped by 5 bases and J by 1 base, with 16 bases between them. The CDR3 is made up of 15 amino acids. TCRdb reanalysed the reads using MiXCR and keeps one entry per CDR3 protein. The data show about 360,000 distinct CDR3 sequences, over 15% seen once. The clonotype was recovered from a human donor in good health (CMV status not recorded). Some clones in this sample may be carry-over from other donors' samples. Sample: PBMCs. The J gene is TRBJ2-3, the V gene TRBV20-1; D is perhaps TRBD2 (6 bases). CDR3 in DNA: TGCAGTGCTCCACTCGGGACTCGAGGCACAGATACGCAGTATTTT. Translation gives CSAPLGTRGTDTQYF.